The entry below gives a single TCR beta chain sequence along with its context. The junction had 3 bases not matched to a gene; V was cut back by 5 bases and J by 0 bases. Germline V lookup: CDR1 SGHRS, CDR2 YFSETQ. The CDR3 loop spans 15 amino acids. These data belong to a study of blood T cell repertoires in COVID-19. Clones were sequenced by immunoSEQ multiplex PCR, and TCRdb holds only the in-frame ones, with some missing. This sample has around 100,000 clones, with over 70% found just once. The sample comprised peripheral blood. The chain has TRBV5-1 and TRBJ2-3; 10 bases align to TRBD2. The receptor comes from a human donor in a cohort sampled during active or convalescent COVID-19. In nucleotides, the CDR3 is TGCGCCAGCAGGGTAGCGGGGGGCAGCACAGATACGCAGTATTTT. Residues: CASRVAGGSTDTQYF.